The next 7 T cell receptor beta chains were all read from a single sample in a study of T cells after posttransplantation cyclophosphamide. Clones were sequenced by immunoSEQ multiplex PCR, and TCRdb holds only the in-frame ones, with some missing. The sample contains 25,000 to 30,000 clones, more than 80% of which appear only once. Sequencing input: PBMCs. These receptors were taken from a man aged 50-59 years.

The V call is TRBV19, the J call TRBJ1-2, with no clear D. Germline V gene data show CDR1 as LNHDA and CDR2 as SQIVND (reference sequence). This CDR3 has 14 amino acids. The germline V and J ends were trimmed by 0 bases and 1 base, with 6 bases remaining between them. The CDR3 loop reads CASSIDRGNYGYTF. For the CDR3, the DNA is TGTGCCAGTAGTATAGACCGGGGTAACTATGGCTACACCTTC.

The CDR3 sequence is CASSVRTSGSWAPPGELFF. In DNA, the CDR3 is TGTGCCAGCAGCGTTCGGACTAGCGGGAGCTGGGCCCCACCCGGGGAGCTGTTTTTT. This chain uses TRBV9 with TRBJ2-2; 13 nucleotides agree with TRBD2. With 2 bases clipped from V and 6 bases from J, the junction kept 13 bases outside the gene matches. This CDR3 has 19 amino acids. Germline V gene lookup returns CDR1 SGDLS and CDR2 YYNGEE. The whole variable domain, remainder taken from reference TRBV9 and TRBJ2-2, is DSGVTQTPKHLITATGQRVTLRCSPRSGDLSVYWYQQSLDQGLQFLIQYYNGEERAKGNILERFSAQQFPDLHSELNLSSLELGDSALYFCASSVRTSGSWAPPGELFFGEGSRLTVL.

Notes on this clone: This sample also contains other DNA sequences that code for the same CDR3. The V gene is TRBV29-1, the J gene TRBJ1-2; a possible D gene is TRBD1 (5 bases). Trimming cost V 5 bases and J 7 bases, with 17 bases left between them. This CDR3 comprises 13 residues. From germline, CDR1 is SQVTM and CDR2 ANQGSEA. The chain's CDR3 is CSVPTSGLAGYTF. CDR3 DNA sequence: TGCAGCGTTCCTACCTCGGGACTTGCTGGCTACACCTTC.

This chain connects TRBV7-2 to TRBJ2-5, with D tentatively TRBD2 (5 bases). The CDR3 sequence is 13 residues long. Trimming left V 2 bases short and J 9 bases short, with 13 bases between. Germline CDR1 and CDR2: SGHTA and FQGNSA. The CDR3 loop is CASSLRVTRAQYF. The CDR3 nucleotides read TGTGCCAGCAGCTTACGGGTTACTAGGGCCCAGTACTTC.

The CDR3 DNA reads TGTGCCAGCCCCCATCTGGAGGCCAAAAACATTCAGTACTTC. It yields the protein CASPHLEAKNIQYF. This sequence joins TRBV19 and TRBJ2-4; D gene unclear. V lost 9 bases and J lost 1, with 13 bases in between. The CDR3 covers 14 residues. Germline-derived CDR1 and CDR2 are LNHDA and SQIVND (reference sequence). Variable domain in full (rest from reference TRBV19 and TRBJ2-4): DGGITQSPKYLFRKEGQNVTLSCEQNLNHDAMYWYRQDPGQGLRLIYYSQIVNDFQKGDIAEGYSVSREKKESFPLTVTSAQKNPTAFYLCASPHLEAKNIQYFGAGTRLSVL.

This clone has more than one count but fewer than ten. Other DNA sequences within the sample encode an identical CDR3. The chain carries TRBV29-1 and TRBJ2-5; D perhaps matches TRBD1 (6 bases). This CDR3 contains 12 residues. The V and J ends lost 3 bases and 1 base respectively, with 6 bases between them. CDR1 SQVTM and CDR2 ANQGSEA come from the germline V gene. The CDR3 region has the DNA TGCAGCGTTGACAGGGGCCAAGAGACCCAGTACTTC. Protein: CSVDRGQETQYF.

This rearrangement joins TRBV30 to TRBJ1-1, with 10 bases matching TRBD1. Germline V gene data show CDR1 as GTSNPN and CDR2 as SVGIG (reference sequence). CDR3 length: 18 residues. V shed 3 bases and J 6 bases; nucleotides not matched to a gene: 19. The DNA of the CDR3 is TGTGCCTGGAGCCCCACTTCACTCCGGGACAGGGGTTTCGCTGAAGCTTTCTTT. This gives the protein CAWSPTSLRDRGFAEAFF.